This record covers a single T cell receptor beta chain. It lacks a known antigen. Per-nucleotide qualities are absent, and no much larger clonotype sits a single base away. The sample belongs to a study of shared clonotypes between healthy human individuals (dated by TCRdb to the early 2020s). In the study overall: The cohort comprised a couple of women and a few men aged 18 to 49 years. To estimate repertoire size and how much clonotype sharing occurs between individuals, the study deeply sequenced the blood TCR repertoires of five healthy adults. Libraries were prepared and TCR repertoires were sequenced by different laboratories using diverse techniques, in order to increase sequencing depth and limit assay-specific biases. Each donor's leukapheresis produced roughly between about 0.8 and 8.9 billion PBMCs.

Healthy HIV-negative adults with no recently reported acute infections or vaccinations were included as donors. Every donor was a Caucasian adult living in Nashville, Tennessee, USA. For unsorted samples, some 90 million PBMCs were counted and genomic DNA was extracted with the QIAamp DNA Blood Mini kit. Blood was collected by leukapheresis, and PBMCs were isolated by Ficoll-Histopaque density gradient centrifugation and then cryopreserved in liquid nitrogen vapor phase. Findings and caveats that apply to the study as a whole: Pairwise subsampling led to the expectation that sequencing depth would affect the degree of clonotype sharing among donors. Because the study included a small number of donors, the genetic and exposure-history diversity represented was limited. Sampling was restricted to blood, and TCR repertoires in tissues likely differ from the TCR repertoires found in blood.

The CDR3 has 15 amino acids, counting the end cysteine and phenylalanine. Only the CDR3 DNA stays, 45 bases, in frame from base 1. CDR1 and CDR2 were assigned from the germline V gene (reference sequence) as LNHDA and SQIVND. V and J lose 3 bases and 2 bases, and a span of 10 bases separates them. Using the deep immunoSEQ assay, TCR CDR3 regions were amplified from genomic DNA by multiplex PCR. Extracted genomic DNA from each cell subset was distributed evenly across all wells of several immunoSEQ 96-well plates, and each plate was treated as a replicate. For unsorted PBMC, approximately 300 ng of genomic DNA, equivalent to about 30,000 T cell genomes, went into each replicate PCR. Genomic DNA from unsorted PBMC was sequenced over ten immunoSEQ deep assay plates. Purified libraries were measured with a Qubit 3.0 fluorometer, size-checked on a Bioanalyzer 2100, and measured again with the KAPA Library Quantification kit. Every immunoSEQ 96-well plate was sequenced on a separate single-read 150-cycle Illumina NextSeq 550 flow cell. The original pipeline was this. Because the immunoSEQ output included only junctional sequences and no quality scores, the filtering could not be the same as the filtering used for full-length reads. To assign V/J genes and CDR3, sequences were annotated against IMGT germline references using PyIR, a Python wrapper for IgBLAST v1.9. Any read was removed if the V/J assignment was weak (E-value above 1e-6), the CDR3 was missing, or the read contained stop codons, out-of-frame junctions, or ambiguous translated residues. V3J clonotypes were defined as sequences sharing the same inferred V gene, J gene, and CDR3 amino acid sequence. The percentage overlap between two repertoires was calculated by dividing the number of shared unique clonotypes by the size of the smaller repertoire. Richness of each repertoire was evaluated using RTK rarefaction, the Chao1 estimator, and Recon v2.1 estimates of unobserved clonotypes. TCRdb took over this immuneACCESS table, retaining in-frame rearrangements with V and J assigned. Such tables are incomplete; in checked studies, under half of the missing clones stem from an unresolved V gene, and the remainder is unexplained. For V, J and clone size, that table is used; D and trimming come from the DNA. The sample data list about 490,000 clones, and approximately 84% of these were observed just once. The ten largest account for about an eighth of the sample.

The TCR originated in a woman aged 40 to 50 in good health. Some clones in this sample may be carry-over from other donors' samples. The V gene is TRBV19 and the J gene is TRBJ2-2, and the D gene may be TRBD1, 6 bases matching. Sequencing input: PBMCs. The DNA sequence is TGTGCCAGTAGTATGGCACAGGGTAACACCGGGGAGCTGTTTTTT. This yields the protein CASSMAQGNTGELFF.